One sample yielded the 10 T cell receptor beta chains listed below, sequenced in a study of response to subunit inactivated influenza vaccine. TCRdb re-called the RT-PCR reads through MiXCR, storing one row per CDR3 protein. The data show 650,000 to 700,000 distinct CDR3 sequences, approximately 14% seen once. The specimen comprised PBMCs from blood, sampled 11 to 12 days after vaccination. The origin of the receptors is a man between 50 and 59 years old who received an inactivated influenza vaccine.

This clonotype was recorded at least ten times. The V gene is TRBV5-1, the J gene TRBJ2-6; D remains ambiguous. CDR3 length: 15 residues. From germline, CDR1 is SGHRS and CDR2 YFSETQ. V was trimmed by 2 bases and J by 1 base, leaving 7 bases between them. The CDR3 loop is CASSFGRSGANVLTF. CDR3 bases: TGCGCCAGCAGCTTTGGGCGTTCTGGGGCCAACGTCCTGACTTTC.

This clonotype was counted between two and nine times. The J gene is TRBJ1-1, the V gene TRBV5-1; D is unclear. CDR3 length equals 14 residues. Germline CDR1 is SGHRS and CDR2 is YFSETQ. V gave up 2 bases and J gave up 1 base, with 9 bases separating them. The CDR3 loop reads CASSFPDANTEAFF. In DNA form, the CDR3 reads TGCGCCAGCAGCTTCCCGGACGCGAACACTGAAGCTTTCTTT. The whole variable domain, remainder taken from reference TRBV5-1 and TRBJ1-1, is KAGVTQTPRYLIKTRGQQVTLSCSPISGHRSVSWYQQTPGQGLQFLFEYFSETQRNKGNFPGRFSGRQFSNSRSEMNVSTLELGDSALYLCASSFPDANTEAFFGQGTRLTVV.

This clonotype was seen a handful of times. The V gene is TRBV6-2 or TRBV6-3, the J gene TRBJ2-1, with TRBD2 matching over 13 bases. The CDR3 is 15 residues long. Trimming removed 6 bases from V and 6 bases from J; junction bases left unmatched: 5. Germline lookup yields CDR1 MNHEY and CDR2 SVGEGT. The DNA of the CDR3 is TGTGCCAGCAGAAGGACTAGCGGGAGAGTCAATGAGCAGTTCTTC. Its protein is CASRRTSGRVNEQFF.

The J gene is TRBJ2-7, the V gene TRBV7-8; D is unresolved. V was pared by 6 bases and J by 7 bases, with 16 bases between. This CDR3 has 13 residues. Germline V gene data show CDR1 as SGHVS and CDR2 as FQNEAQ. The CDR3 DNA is TGTGCCAGCAGGGCCCCCTTCGCGCGGGAGCAGTACTTC. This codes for CASRAPFAREQYF.

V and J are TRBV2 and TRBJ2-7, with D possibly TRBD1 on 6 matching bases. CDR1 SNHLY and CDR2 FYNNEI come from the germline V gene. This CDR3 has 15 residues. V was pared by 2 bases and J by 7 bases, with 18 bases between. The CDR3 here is CASSESTGPVKEQYF. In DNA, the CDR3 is TGTGCCAGCAGTGAATCGACAGGTCCGGTGAAGGAGCAGTACTTC.

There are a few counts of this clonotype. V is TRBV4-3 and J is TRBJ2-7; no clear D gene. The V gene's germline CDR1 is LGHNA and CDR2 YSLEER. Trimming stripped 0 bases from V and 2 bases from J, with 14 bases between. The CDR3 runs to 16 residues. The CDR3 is CASSQDSVGLPYEQYF. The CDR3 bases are TGCGCCAGCAGCCAAGATTCCGTCGGGCTCCCCTACGAGCAGTACTTC.

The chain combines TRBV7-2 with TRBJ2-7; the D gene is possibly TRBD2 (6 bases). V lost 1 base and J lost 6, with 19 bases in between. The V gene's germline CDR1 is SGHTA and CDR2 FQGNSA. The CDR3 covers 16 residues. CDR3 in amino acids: CASSLGGDGSNSEQYF. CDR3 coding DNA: TGTGCCAGCAGCTTAGGAGGGGACGGGAGTAACTCCGAGCAGTACTTC.

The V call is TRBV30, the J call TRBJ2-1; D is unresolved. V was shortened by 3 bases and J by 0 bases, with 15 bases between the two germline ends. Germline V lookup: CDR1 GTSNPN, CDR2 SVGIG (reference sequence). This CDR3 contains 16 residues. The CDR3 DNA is TGTGCCTGGAGCCTTTGGGGTTCGAGCTCCTACAATGAGCAGTTCTTC. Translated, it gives CAWSLWGSSSYNEQFF.

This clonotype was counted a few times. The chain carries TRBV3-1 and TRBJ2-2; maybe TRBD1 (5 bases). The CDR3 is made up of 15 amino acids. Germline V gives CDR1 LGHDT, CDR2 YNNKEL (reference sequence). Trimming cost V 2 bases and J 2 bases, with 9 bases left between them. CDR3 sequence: CASSQLDTNTGELFF. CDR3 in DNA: TGTGCCAGCAGCCAACTGGACACCAACACCGGGGAGCTGTTTTTT.

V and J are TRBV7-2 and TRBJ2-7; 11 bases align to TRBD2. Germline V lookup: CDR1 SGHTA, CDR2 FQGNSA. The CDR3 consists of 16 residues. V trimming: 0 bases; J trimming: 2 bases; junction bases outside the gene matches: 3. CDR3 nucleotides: TGTGCCAGCAGCTTAGCACTAGCGGGGGCCGCCTACGAGCAGTACTTC. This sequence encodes CASSLALAGAAYEQYF.